This entry lists 21 T cell receptor beta chains sequenced from one sample in a study of CD8 T cells in ankylosing spondylitis (dated by TCRdb to about 2017). Library preparation employed 5' RACE. The sequencing machine was an Illumina HiSeq 2500. In-frame beta chains were kept once TCRdb had trimmed the public reads at Q25 with fastp and called clones with MiXCR. Rows are combined by CDR3 protein, so each entry shows the most common genes and DNA. Here the sample has 200,000 or so distinct CDR3 sequences; around 13% occur a single time. The ten largest clonotypes hold about 10% of the sample. The sequenced sample was blood, either unsorted or a sorted T cell fraction (not recorded which). The receptors were gathered from a female donor with ankylosing spondylitis or in good health (not recorded which).

In its sample, this clonotype was seen many times. The chain recombines TRBV6-2 or TRBV6-3 with TRBJ2-1; 9 bases agree with TRBD2. CDR3 length: 17 amino acids. V was clipped by 2 bases and J by 5 bases; unmatched bases: 10. Per the germline V gene, CDR1 is MNHEY and CDR2 is SVGEGT. CDR3 nucleotides: TGTGCCAGCAGTTACCCCCCGCGGGGGGGACGAGACAATGAGCAGTTCTTC. This encodes CASSYPPRGGRDNEQFF.

This clonotype was seen a handful of times. The chain links TRBV4-1 to TRBJ2-7, with D unresolved. Per germline, CDR1 MGHRA and CDR2 YSYEKL. V shed 1 base and J shed 3 bases, with 7 bases lying between them. The CDR3 spans 13 residues. CDR3 amino acids: CASSQVRFYEQYF. The DNA for the CDR3 is TGCGCCAGCAGCCAAGTTCGATTCTACGAGCAGTACTTC.

This clonotype was counted ten times or more. The chain joins TRBV7-2 to TRBJ1-1, with a possible D match to TRBD1 (6 bases). Trimming shortened V by 2 bases and J by 4 bases, and 14 bases separated the two germline ends. Germline CDR1 and CDR2: SGHTA and FQGNSA. This CDR3 is built from 15 residues. The CDR3 DNA reads TGTGCCAGCAGCTTACGCCAGGGGCGGATCACTGAAGCTTTCTTT. This sequence encodes CASSLRQGRITEAFF.

This clonotype was counted a few times. The rearrangement links TRBV4-3 to TRBJ2-7; 7 bases agree with TRBD1. The V gene's germline CDR1 is LGHNA and CDR2 YSLEER. V was clipped by 4 bases and J by 2 bases; unmatched bases: 5. The CDR3 runs 14 residues. The CDR3 nucleotides read TGCGCCAGCAGCCGCTACAGGGGTACCTACGAGCAGTACTTC. It codes for CASSRYRGTYEQYF.

The sample holds a few counts of this clonotype. This chain uses TRBV5-4 with TRBJ2-3, with D possibly being TRBD1 (5 bases). The CDR3 is made up of 16 amino acids. Looked up from germline, CDR1 is SGHNT and CDR2 is YYREEE (reference sequence). The ends were cut back, 0 bases at V and 6 bases at J, with 17 bases in the middle. The CDR3 here is CASSLEGSPDPDTQYF. The CDR3 DNA follows: TGTGCCAGCAGCTTGGAGGGGTCACCAGATCCGGATACGCAGTATTTT.

This clonotype appeared a single time. This may arise from a read error, as a much more abundant clone is one base away. The V and J genes are TRBV20-1 and TRBJ2-1, with a possible D match to TRBD2 (7 bases). Germline loops: CDR1 DFQATT, CDR2 SNEGSKA (reference sequence). V lost 4 bases and J lost 9, with 10 bases in between. The CDR3 totals 11 residues. The CDR3 sequence: CSAKGGTEQFF. The DNA for the CDR3 is TGCAGTGCTAAGGGGGGGACTGAGCAGTTCTTC.

The chain is built from TRBV12-5 and TRBJ2-2; 7 nucleotides align to TRBD2. V was clipped by 0 bases and J by 3 bases; unmatched bases: 7. Looked up from germline, CDR1 is LGHNT and CDR2 is FRNRAP. CDR3 length: 17 residues. Here the CDR3 DNA reads TGTGCTAGTGGTTTGGTACGGGGAGGGCTGGACACCGGGGAGCTGTTTTTT. Amino acids: CASGLVRGGLDTGELFF.

This clonotype came up a few times. This may be a read error, as it is one base from a much larger clone. The chain joins TRBV11-2 to TRBJ2-2; D is perhaps TRBD1 or TRBD2 (5 bases each). CDR1 and CDR2 (germline): SGHAT, FQNNGV. The CDR3 contains 14 residues. The CDR3 nucleotides are TGTGCCAGCAGCCCAACCCCTTTCCCCGGGGCGCTGTTTTTT. This encodes CASSPTPFPGALFF.

The table lists this clonotype with many counts. The chain couples TRBV29-1 to TRBJ1-2; D ambiguous. From germline, CDR1 is SQVTM and CDR2 ANQGSEA. V was pared by 3 bases and J by 4 bases, with 9 bases between. This CDR3 region has 12 residues. The CDR3 coding sequence is TGCAGCGTTGATGTGACTGGCTATGGCTACACCTTC. It encodes CSVDVTGYGYTF. Full variable domain (remainder filled in from reference TRBV29-1 and TRBJ1-2): SAVISQKPSRDICQRGTSLTIQCQVDSQVTMMFWYRQQPGQSLTLIATANQGSEATYESGFVIDKFPISRPNLTFSTLTVSNMSPEDSSIYLCSVDVTGYGYTFGSGTRLTVV.

This clonotype was seen repeatedly, ten times or more. The chain has TRBV5-1 and TRBJ2-2; D uncertain. This CDR3 comprises 12 residues. Germline CDR1 reads SGHRS; CDR2 reads YFSETQ. V lost 5 bases to trimming and J lost 5 bases, with 7 bases between them. The CDR3 protein is CASRTLTGELFF. CDR3 DNA sequence: TGCGCCAGCAGGACACTAACCGGGGAGCTGTTTTTT.

V and J are TRBV5-4 and TRBJ2-2; D call uncertain. The length of the CDR3 is 15 residues. Germline lookup yields CDR1 SGHNT and CDR2 YYREEE (reference sequence). V was pared by 4 bases and J by 4 bases, with 14 bases between. CDR3 protein: CASSRESRATGELFF. In nucleotides, the CDR3 is TGTGCCAGCAGCCGTGAAAGCCGCGCCACCGGGGAGCTGTTTTTT.

As concerns this clonotype: A read error may account for a junction end that differs from germline. The chain carries TRBV15 and TRBJ2-5; a possible D gene is TRBD1 (7 bases). There are 15 residues in the CDR3. Germline-derived CDR1 and CDR2 are LNHNV and YYDKDF (reference sequence). The CDR3 nucleotides read TGTGCCGCCAGCAGCGCGGGACAGTACCAAGAGACCCAGTACTTC. It codes for CAASSAGQYQETQYF.

This clonotype was recorded many times. The chain is built from TRBV10-3 and TRBJ2-5; no definite D call. The CDR3 has 12 amino acids. V was shortened by 6 bases and J by 4 bases, with 9 bases between the two germline ends. The germline V gene encodes CDR1 ENHRY and CDR2 SYGVKD. The CDR3 here is CAISRSRETQYF. CDR3 DNA sequence: TGTGCCATCAGCCGGTCGCGAGAGACCCAGTACTTC.

About this clonotype: A read error may be the cause here, since a much bigger clone is one base away. The chain carries TRBV12-3 or TRBV12-4 and TRBJ2-7, with 8 bases that match TRBD1. This CDR3 is built from 14 residues. CDR3 sequence reads: CASTPGTGSYEQCF. CDR3 bases: TGTGCCAGCACACCCGGGACAGGATCCTACGAGCAGTGCTTC.

As to this clonotype: It may be a read error: a sequence one base away is much more abundant. The V call is TRBV9, the J call TRBJ1-1, with TRBD1 identical over 8 bases. The germline V gene encodes CDR1 SGDLS and CDR2 YYNGEE. The length of the CDR3 is 14 residues. CDR3 in DNA: TGTGCCGGCAGCCCCCGGACAGGGTACCCTGAAGCTTTCTTT. This translates into CAGSPRTGYPEAFF.

J is TRBJ1-5 and V is TRBV6-2 or TRBV6-3; D is unclear. Germline loops: CDR1 MNHEY, CDR2 SVGEGT. Trimming pared 2 bases from V and 7 bases from J, leaving 18 bases between. The CDR3 loop spans 16 amino acids. The CDR3 DNA is TGTGCCAGCAGTTACCCCCAGCTCCGAAGAGGACAGCCCCAGCATTTT. Translating it yields CASSYPQLRRGQPQHF.

This clonotype was seen a handful of times. The V call is TRBV3-1, the J call TRBJ2-1; 14 bases are shared with TRBD2. Per the germline V gene, CDR1 is LGHDT and CDR2 is YNNKEL (reference sequence). The V segment lost 3 bases and the J segment 9 bases; nucleotides outside the gene matches: 10. The CDR3 extends over 17 amino acids. The CDR3 DNA sequence: TGTGCCAGCAGCCAGTCCGGGACTAGCGGGAGTAGGAGTGAGCAGTTCTTC. Amino acids: CASSQSGTSGSRSEQFF.

The table lists this clonotype with a count of one. This chain uses TRBV20-1 with TRBJ2-7, with 8 bases fitting TRBD1. Trimming removed 1 base from V and 0 bases from J; junction bases left unmatched: 5. The CDR3 has 15 amino acids. Germline CDR1 is DFQATT and CDR2 is SNEGSKA (reference sequence). CDR3 coding DNA: TGCAGTGCTAGAGGACGGGGACAGGTCTCCTACGAGCAGTACTTC. Residues: CSARGRGQVSYEQYF.

On this clonotype: A much larger clone differs by one base, so this may be a read error. The V gene is TRBV4-1, the J gene TRBJ2-7; D not certain. V was pared by 4 bases and J by 4 bases, with 11 bases between. The CDR3 spans 13 residues. Per germline, CDR1 MGHRA and CDR2 YSYEKL. CDR3 DNA: TGCGCCAGCAGCCTAGATCTTGAGTACGAGCAGTACTTC. It yields the protein CASSLDLEYEQYF.

J is TRBJ1-6 and V is TRBV18; D perhaps matches TRBD1 (5 bases). CDR1 and CDR2 from the germline V gene are KGHSH and LQKENI. V gave up 3 bases and J gave up 8 bases, with 11 bases separating them. CDR3 length: 14 amino acids. CDR3 region: CASSPRTRDSPLHF. CDR3 DNA: TGTGCCAGCTCACCGCGGACAAGGGATTCACCCCTCCACTTT.

This clonotype was picked up many times. V is TRBV20-1 and J is TRBJ1-1, with 9 nucleotides matching TRBD1. Trimming took 3 bases from V and 5 from J; bases not matched to a gene: 13. Per the germline V gene, CDR1 is DFQATT and CDR2 is SNEGSKA (reference sequence). The CDR3 contains 16 residues. In DNA, the CDR3 is TGCAGTGCTAGGCCTCCGGGTGGGACAGGGCAGACTGAAGCTTTCTTT. This translates into CSARPPGGTGQTEAFF.